A selection of T cell receptor beta chains follows, all from one sample in a study of identical twins. Each CDR3 protein is one row after TCRdb ran MiXCR on the 5' RACE reads. The sample yields around 1.7 million distinct CDR3 sequences, about 32% seen once. The sample consisted of cord blood. These TCRs come from a newborn girl in good health. Each CDR3 is given with its conserved first and last residue. Fields, in order: V gene, clone size, D gene, J gene, CDR3 DNA, CDR3 protein. D genes are given only for firm matches. The size field is filled for only some rows; it gives once, few, many or a size class.

v_gene: TRBV9; abundance: -; d_gene: -; j_gene: TRBJ1-1; CDR3nt: TGTGCCAGCAGCGTAGGTCCGGGGTCGGGCACTGAAGCTTTCTTT; CDR3aa: CASSVGPGSGTEAFF
v_gene: TRBV4-2; abundance: -; d_gene: TRBD2; j_gene: TRBJ2-7; CDR3nt: TGTGCCAGCAGCCAAGACCTAGCGGGGCGCTCCTACGAGCAGTACTTC; CDR3aa: CASSQDLAGRSYEQYF
v_gene: TRBV6-5; abundance: few; d_gene: -; j_gene: TRBJ2-1; CDR3nt: TGTGCCAGCAGTTATCGAACAGGGATACACAATGAGCAGTTCTTC; CDR3aa: CASSYRTGIHNEQFF
v_gene: TRBV25-1; abundance: -; d_gene: -; j_gene: TRBJ2-1; CDR3nt: TGTGCCAGCAGTGAGGACAAAGAGACCCAGTTCTTC; CDR3aa: CASSEDKETQFF
v_gene: TRBV11-1; abundance: -; d_gene: TRBD2; j_gene: TRBJ2-1; CDR3nt: TGTGCCAGCAGCCATATGACTAGCGGGAGGCATAACAATGAGCAGTTCTTC; CDR3aa: CASSHMTSGRHNNEQFF
v_gene: TRBV7-2; abundance: -; d_gene: TRBD2; j_gene: TRBJ2-1; CDR3nt: TGTGCCAGCAGCTTTAGCGGGCACGGCTCCTACAATGAGCAGTTCTTC; CDR3aa: CASSFSGHGSYNEQFF
v_gene: TRBV7-9; abundance: -; d_gene: TRBD1; j_gene: TRBJ1-3; CDR3nt: TGTGCCAGCAGCTCATTATCCTTACGGGACAGGGGTAACACCATATATTTT; CDR3aa: CASSSLSLRDRGNTIYF
v_gene: TRBV11-2; abundance: few; d_gene: -; j_gene: TRBJ2-4; CDR3nt: TGTGCCAGCAGCTTAGATTTAGGGGGGGCCAAAAACATTCAGTACTTC; CDR3aa: CASSLDLGGAKNIQYF
v_gene: TRBV27; abundance: -; d_gene: TRBD2; j_gene: TRBJ2-7; CDR3nt: TGTGCCAGCAGTATTAGCGGGGGGAGCTCCTACAATGAGCAGTACTTC; CDR3aa: CASSISGGSSYNEQYF
v_gene: TRBV24-1; abundance: few; d_gene: TRBD1; j_gene: TRBJ2-5; CDR3nt: TGTGCCACCAGTGTTGCCGACAGGGCCCAAGAGACCCAGTACTTC; CDR3aa: CATSVADRAQETQYF
v_gene: TRBV5-1; abundance: -; d_gene: -; j_gene: TRBJ2-7; CDR3nt: TGCGCCAGCAGCCCAGGACAAGGGGGTAGCGAGCAGTACTTC; CDR3aa: CASSPGQGGSEQYF
v_gene: TRBV12-3/TRBV12-4; abundance: many; d_gene: TRBD1; j_gene: TRBJ1-2; CDR3nt: TGTGCCAGCAGTGACAGGGGGGCCTATGGCTACACCTTC; CDR3aa: CASSDRGAYGYTF
v_gene: TRBV20-1; abundance: few; d_gene: -; j_gene: TRBJ2-7; CDR3nt: TGCAGTGCTAGAGATCCGGCGGCCACCTACGAGCAGTACTTC; CDR3aa: CSARDPAATYEQYF
v_gene: TRBV29-1; abundance: -; d_gene: -; j_gene: TRBJ2-7; CDR3nt: TGCAGCGTTGAGGCAGGTTCCCGCGAGCAGTACTTC; CDR3aa: CSVEAGSREQYF
v_gene: TRBV6-5; abundance: -; d_gene: -; j_gene: TRBJ2-1; CDR3nt: TGTGCCAGCAGCGCCGATCTAGTCTCCTACAATGAGCAGTTCTTC; CDR3aa: CASSADLVSYNEQFF
v_gene: TRBV2; abundance: few; d_gene: -; j_gene: TRBJ2-7; CDR3nt: TGTGCCAGCAGTGAGCGGCATGGCTCCTACGAGCAGTACTTC; CDR3aa: CASSERHGSYEQYF